Listed below are T cell receptor beta chains from one sample, sequenced in a study of CD8+CD57+ T cells in acquired aplastic anemia. One entry per CDR3 protein, called by TCRdb with MiXCR from the reads. This table has roughly 100,000 distinct CDR3 sequences, around 68% appearing once. Sequenced: sorted CD4+, CD8+, or CD8+CD57+ T cells (not recorded which) from PBMCs. These receptor sequences come from a human donor with aplastic anemia. The CDR3 runs from the conserved cysteine through the conserved F or W. D genes are given only for firm matches. Size is stated for part of the rows, as once, few or many counts, or as a class when the clone is expanded.

v_gene	d_gene	abundance	j_gene	CDR3nt	CDR3aa
TRBV2	NA	NA	TRBJ2-1	TGTGCCAGCAGTTTAGTATCAAATGAGCAGTTCTTC	CASSLVSNEQFF
TRBV13	NA	NA	TRBJ2-7	TGTGCCAGCAGCGGGGCGAATAGCCAGCAGTACTTC	CASSGANSQQYF
TRBV19	TRBD1	NA	TRBJ1-1	TGTGCCAGTACCAAAACAGGGGGGATCACTGAAGCTTTCTTT	CASTKTGGITEAFF
TRBV10-1	NA	NA	TRBJ1-5	TGCGCCAGCACTCCCGAGGGCAATCAGCCCCAGCATTTT	CASTPEGNQPQHF
TRBV10-3	TRBD2	few	TRBJ2-7	TGTGCCATCAGTGAGTCGGGAGGGGATCTTGAGCAGTACTTC	CAISESGGDLEQYF
TRBV24-1	NA	NA	TRBJ1-4	TGTGCCGCCAGCCGGGTCTCTAATGAAAAACTGTTTTTT	CAASRVSNEKLFF
TRBV10-3	TRBD2	few	TRBJ2-1	TGTGCCATCGAGAGGAGCGGGGCCGACAATGAGCAGTTCTTC	CAIERSGADNEQFF
TRBV10-3	NA	NA	TRBJ2-7	TGTGCCATCGGAGGACGCCCAGAGGAGCAGTACTTC	CAIGGRPEEQYF
TRBV20-1	NA	NA	TRBJ2-5	TGCAGTGCGGTCCTGAACAGTCAAGAGACCCAGTACTTC	CSAVLNSQETQYF
TRBV19	NA	NA	TRBJ1-2	TGTGCCAGTAGTATTCAGGGAGGGTCATATGGCTACACCTTC	CASSIQGGSYGYTF
TRBV7-6	NA	few	TRBJ2-7	TGTGCCAGCAGCTTAGCGCATGGTAACGAGCAGTACTTC	CASSLAHGNEQYF
TRBV25-1	NA	NA	TRBJ2-5	TGTGCCAGCAGTGACCCCGTGGGAGGGGGCGGCAGGCCCCGTTCTCAGGCGGAGACCCAGTACTTC	CASSDPVGGGGRPRSQAETQYF
TRBV2	NA	NA	TRBJ1-1	TGTGCCAGCAGTGGTTCGCGAGGGGAGTATACTGAAGCTTTCTTT	CASSGSRGEYTEAFF
TRBV11-1	TRBD2	NA	TRBJ2-1	TGTGCCAGCAGCCCCAGACTAGCGGGGGGAAATGCAAATGAGCAGTTCTTC	CASSPRLAGGNANEQFF
TRBV7-9	TRBD2	once	TRBJ2-5	TGTGCCATAAAAAGGCTAGCGGGGGTAGACGAGACCCAGTACTTC	CAIKRLAGVDETQYF
TRBV15	NA	NA	TRBJ1-5	TGTGCCACCGAGGGGGAGGACAATCAGCCCCAGCATTTT	CATEGEDNQPQHF
TRBV19	NA	NA	TRBJ2-3	TGTGCAAGTAGTTGGGGCAGCAGCACAGATACGCAGTATTTT	CASSWGSSTDTQYF
TRBV20-1	NA	NA	TRBJ2-7	TGCAGTGCTAGGCCCCTTAGAGGCTACGAGCAGTACTTC	CSARPLRGYEQYF
TRBV6-1	NA	NA	TRBJ1-5	TGTGCCAGCACCCCATATCAGCCCCAGCATTTT	CASTPYQPQHF
TRBV9	NA	NA	TRBJ1-2	TGTGCCAGCAGCGTAGTTGGAGGGGGGTATGGCTACACCTTC	CASSVVGGGYGYTF
TRBV7-9	NA	many	TRBJ2-3	TGTGCCAGCAGCCCCCAGGCGTGGGAGAGCACAGATACGCAGTATTTT	CASSPQAWESTDTQYF
TRBV2	NA	few	TRBJ1-2	TGTGCCAGCAGTGTCGGGAACTATGGCTACACCTTC	CASSVGNYGYTF
TRBV15	NA	few	TRBJ1-3	TGTGCCACCAGCAGAGGTCTGGAGGGAAACACCATATATTTT	CATSRGLEGNTIYF
TRBV7-9	NA	NA	TRBJ2-3	TGTGCCAGCAGCCCTCTCCGCACAGATACGCAGTATTTT	CASSPLRTDTQYF
TRBV20-1	NA	NA	TRBJ1-3	TGCAGTGCTAGAGATCCTAGGGTCTCTGGAAACACCATATATTTT	CSARDPRVSGNTIYF
TRBV19	TRBD2	NA	TRBJ2-1	TGTGCCAGTAGTATAGTGGCTAGCGGGAGTCTATCCTACAATGAGCAGTTCTTC	CASSIVASGSLSYNEQFF
TRBV7-9	NA	many	TRBJ1-2	TGTGCCAGCAGCTTAAGTATGGACAGCATCTATGGCTACACCTTC	CASSLSMDSIYGYTF
TRBV20-1	NA	NA	TRBJ2-1	TGCAGTGCTAGCTCGCGGGGTGGCTCCTACAATGAGCAGTTCTTC	CSASSRGGSYNEQFF
TRBV20-1	NA	many	TRBJ2-4	TGCAGTGCCCCGGACCCAGGAGGATACATTCAGTACTTC	CSAPDPGGYIQYF
TRBV11-2	NA	NA	TRBJ2-7	TGTGCCAGCAGCCCGTGGGCGGGGACTGGGTACGAGCAGTACTTC	CASSPWAGTGYEQYF
TRBV7-9	NA	NA	TRBJ2-7	TGTGCCAGCAGCTTAGGTGGGAATGCAAACGAGCAGTACTTC	CASSLGGNANEQYF
TRBV25-1	TRBD1	NA	TRBJ1-5	TGTGCCAGCAGTGGGACAGGTCTTAGCAATCAGCCCCAGCATTTT	CASSGTGLSNQPQHF
TRBV5-1	TRBD2	NA	TRBJ2-3	TGCGCCAGCAGCTTGTGGAGCGGGGGGGCGCGCACAGATACGCAGTATTTT	CASSLWSGGARTDTQYF
TRBV2	NA	few	TRBJ2-7	TGTGCCAGCCGGGGAGTTCAGGGGGGCGGCGAGCAGTACTTC	CASRGVQGGGEQYF
TRBV20-1	NA	NA	TRBJ2-3	TGCAGTGCTAGAAGCCTAAAAATTTATACAGATACGCAGTATTTT	CSARSLKIYTDTQYF
TRBV19	NA	NA	TRBJ1-6	TGTGCCAGCCTTAGCTCCTATAATTCACCCCTCCACTTT	CASLSSYNSPLHF
TRBV7-2	NA	NA	TRBJ2-5	TGTGCCAGCAGCTTAGGAGGGGGGACCCAGTACTTC	CASSLGGGTQYF